This T cell receptor beta chain came from a study of cytomegalovirus exposure and HLA in healthy donors. In the study overall: One earlier analysis, a look at 200 million or so T cells, found about 110 million unique TCR beta sequences.

The study ran its PCR with 60 Vbeta and 13 Jbeta primers. The protocol was immunoSEQ multiplex PCR, while the TCRdb copy is restricted to in-frame clones and leaves out a portion. The data contain approximately 190,000 clones, 77% of them singletons. Points on this clone: Antigen unknown.

Germline V gene sequence: CDR1 SNHLY, CDR2 FYNNEI. Trimming removed 4 bases from V and 11 bases from J; junction bases left unmatched: 7. The CDR3 covers 13 residues. General study findings and limits: Later genetic work tied a missense DCLRE1C variant to beta-chain V and J trimming.

The material sequenced was PBMCs. The chain joins TRBV2 to TRBJ1-5, with 8 bases aligning to TRBD1. The clonotype comes from a young woman in good health and CMV-seropositive. CDR3 region: CASSGTGNWAQHF. As DNA, the CDR3 is TGTGCCAGCAGTGGGACAGGGAATTGGGCCCAGCATTTT.